This TCR beta chain was obtained from a study of blood T cell repertoires in COVID-19. V lost 2 bases and J 6 bases, leaving 11 bases between the germline ends. This CDR3 comprises 13 residues. The germline V gene encodes CDR1 SGHTA and CDR2 FQGNSA. TCRdb's table, derived via immunoSEQ multiplex PCR, lists solely in-frame clones and lacks some. The profile shows about 140,000 clones, more than 60% of them singletons. The sequence was collected from a woman aged 45-65 years with active or convalescent COVID-19. Input material: peripheral blood. The rearrangement links TRBV7-2 to TRBJ2-7; D is perhaps TRBD2 (6 bases). This chain's CDR3 is CASSLSGVGEQYF. The CDR3 DNA sequence: TGTGCCAGCAGCTTATCGGGGGTCGGCGAGCAGTACTTC.